This passage covers 17 T cell receptor beta chains from one sample sequenced in a study of T cells expressing NK-cell markers. TCRdb reprocessed the 5' RACE reads and stores each CDR3 protein as one record, lacking DNA. The sample data list roughly 420,000 distinct CDR3 sequences. Sample: blood T cells: a sorted CD56 or NKG2C T cell subset, CD4+ or CD8+ T cells, or bulk PBMC T cells (not recorded which). These receptors all stem from a woman aged 18-70 years in good health.

The rearrangement joins TRBV5-4 to TRBJ2-3. The CDR3 length is 14 residues. Germline V gene data show CDR1 as SGHNT and CDR2 as YYREEE (reference sequence). The CDR3 loop is CASSLLGNTDTQYF.

The chain recombines TRBV20-1 with TRBJ2-7. Germline CDR1 and CDR2: DFQATT and SNEGSKA (reference sequence). The CDR3 is 15 amino acids. This CDR3 reads CSASLRVAQSYEQYF.

The genes are TRBV28 and TRBJ2-1; TCRdb indicates TRBD1, and absent DNA this call remains unverified. Looked up from germline, CDR1 is MDHEN and CDR2 is SYDVKM. The CDR3 is 14 residues long. The CDR3 spells CASSPPTLYNEQFF.

J is TRBJ2-5 and V is TRBV4-3; TCRdb names TRBD2, which stays unverified in the absence of DNA. Germline CDR1 is LGHNA and CDR2 is YSLEER. CDR3 length equals 14 residues. Here the CDR3 reads CASSRALELETQYF.

V gene TRBV5-5 combines with J gene TRBJ2-1; as DNA is missing, the TRBD1 call by TCRdb cannot be tested. Germline V gives CDR1 SGHKS, CDR2 YYEKEE (reference sequence). The CDR3 covers 15 residues. CDR3 protein: CASSRTGEVYNEQFF.

This sequence joins TRBV12-3 or TRBV12-4 and TRBJ2-2; TCRdb outputs TRBD2, but without DNA this stays unchecked. This CDR3 spans 17 amino acids. The CDR3 region is CASSLLAGLANTGELFF.

CDR3 residues: CASSLGWSRNTEAFF. The chain recombines TRBV7-2 with TRBJ1-1. The CDR3 totals 15 residues. Per the germline V gene, CDR1 is SGHTA and CDR2 is FQGNSA.

The chain carries TRBV9 and TRBJ2-3. Germline V gene data show CDR1 as SGDLS and CDR2 as YYNGEE. The CDR3 runs to 14 residues. CDR3 protein: CASSYDHLTDTQYF.

This chain joins TRBV20-1 and TRBJ2-1; TCRdb designates TRBD2, a call that cannot be tested without DNA. Per the germline V gene, CDR1 is DFQATT and CDR2 is SNEGSKA (reference sequence). The CDR3 is made up of 13 amino acids. This chain's CDR3 is CSASSGLYNEQFF.

The genes are TRBV13 and TRBJ1-6. In germline, CDR1 is PRHDT, CDR2 FYEKMQ (reference sequence). The CDR3 consists of 14 residues. CDR3: CASSHSNTQHTLHF.

The V gene is TRBV4-3, the J gene TRBJ1-2; TCRdb selects TRBD1, and the lack of DNA leaves this call unchecked. Germline assignment: CDR1 LGHNA and CDR2 YSLEER. The CDR3 covers 15 residues. The CDR3: CASSQGQDTPYGYTF.

The J gene is TRBJ2-5, the V gene TRBV29-1. The V gene's germline CDR1 is SQVTM and CDR2 ANQGSEA. The length of the CDR3 is 13 residues. CDR3 loop: CSVEGYVGETQYF.

The CDR3 region is CAWSTGQGNTEAFF. V gene TRBV30 combines with J gene TRBJ1-1; with no DNA, the TCRdb D assignment of TRBD1 cannot be verified. Germline loops: CDR1 GTSNPN, CDR2 SVGIG (reference sequence). The CDR3 sequence is 14 residues long.

The chain couples TRBV6-5 to TRBJ1-2; TCRdb lists TRBD1, though no DNA is available to test this call. This CDR3 spans 14 amino acids. Germline V gene lookup returns CDR1 MNHEY and CDR2 SVGAGI. The chain's CDR3 is CASSYRTEGYGYTF.

The rearrangement joins TRBV20-1 to TRBJ2-4; TCRdb outputs TRBD1, but without DNA this stays unchecked. Germline-derived CDR1 and CDR2 are DFQATT and SNEGSKA (reference sequence). The CDR3 is made up of 16 amino acids. CDR3 sequence: CSASKGSGLAKNIQYF.

The chain uses TRBV7-9 and TRBJ2-1; the D gene TCRdb calls, TRBD1, cannot be checked with no DNA. CDR1 is SEHNR, CDR2 FQNEAQ, per germline (reference sequence). The CDR3 covers 17 residues. The CDR3 sequence is CAIPDKRPTGSYNEQFF.

The chain has TRBV5-5 and TRBJ2-5; lacking DNA, the TRBD1 call made by TCRdb goes unchecked. The CDR3 runs 15 residues. Germline lookup yields CDR1 SGHKS and CDR2 YYEKEE (reference sequence). CDR3 in amino acids: CASSAGHREAGTQYF.